Listed below are T cell receptor beta chains from one sample, sequenced in a study of blood T cell repertoires in COVID-19. Profiled with immunoSEQ multiplex PCR; TCRdb holds only in-frame clones, not every one. The top ten clones hold roughly 4.3% of a sample with roughly 150,000 clones, around 82% of them seen once. Sequenced material: peripheral blood. Source of these receptors: a man aged 55 to 70 with acute or convalescent COVID-19. The CDR3 runs from the conserved cysteine through the conserved F or W. Fields, in order: D gene, V gene, J gene, clone size, CDR3 protein, CDR3 DNA. The D gene is left open where the match is weak. Some rows mark clone size as missing; the rest say once, few, many or name a class of expanded clone.

d_gene: NA; v_gene: TRBV19; j_gene: TRBJ2-4; abundance: NA; CDR3aa: CASSPTGLNIQYF; CDR3nt: TGTGCCAGTAGCCCGACCGGACTCAACATTCAGTACTTC
d_gene: NA; v_gene: TRBV6-5; j_gene: TRBJ2-7; abundance: NA; CDR3aa: CASSDSALYEQYF; CDR3nt: TGTGCCAGCAGTGACTCAGCCCTCTACGAGCAGTACTTC
d_gene: TRBD2; v_gene: TRBV30; j_gene: TRBJ2-6; abundance: few; CDR3aa: CACTGGAVRGANVLTF; CDR3nt: TGTGCCTGCACGGGGGGGGCGGTTCGTGGGGCCAACGTCCTGACTTTC
d_gene: NA; v_gene: TRBV4-1; j_gene: TRBJ2-7; abundance: NA; CDR3aa: CASSQDRATAGYEQYF; CDR3nt: TGCGCCAGCAGCCAAGATAGGGCCACAGCGGGTTACGAGCAGTACTTC
d_gene: NA; v_gene: TRBV7-9; j_gene: TRBJ1-4; abundance: NA; CDR3aa: CASRENEKLFF; CDR3nt: TGTGCCAGCCGCGAAAATGAAAAACTGTTTTTT
d_gene: NA; v_gene: TRBV15; j_gene: TRBJ2-7; abundance: NA; CDR3aa: CATSRDQAYEQYF; CDR3nt: TGTGCCACCAGCAGAGATCAGGCCTACGAGCAGTACTTC
d_gene: TRBD1; v_gene: TRBV18; j_gene: TRBJ1-2; abundance: NA; CDR3aa: CASSPEGASYTF; CDR3nt: TGTGCCAGCTCACCAGAGGGGGCCAGCTACACCTTC
d_gene: TRBD1; v_gene: TRBV7-9; j_gene: TRBJ1-2; abundance: NA; CDR3aa: CASSRIEGADGYTF; CDR3nt: TGTGCCAGCAGCCGAATTGAGGGGGCGGATGGCTACACCTTC
d_gene: NA; v_gene: TRBV19; j_gene: TRBJ1-5; abundance: NA; CDR3aa: CASSIASGLGNQPQHF; CDR3nt: TGTGCCAGTAGTATAGCTTCGGGTCTGGGCAATCAGCCCCAGCATTTT
d_gene: NA; v_gene: TRBV30; j_gene: TRBJ2-7; abundance: once; CDR3aa: CAWSVTSSRFREQYF; CDR3nt: TGTGCCTGGAGTGTAACGTCTAGCAGGTTTCGCGAGCAGTACTTC
d_gene: NA; v_gene: TRBV19; j_gene: TRBJ1-3; abundance: NA; CDR3aa: CASGTSSGNTIYF; CDR3nt: TGTGCATCCGGGACTAGCTCTGGAAACACCATATATTTT
d_gene: NA; v_gene: TRBV9; j_gene: TRBJ2-2; abundance: NA; CDR3aa: CASSATHRSVETNTGELFF; CDR3nt: TGTGCCAGCAGCGCCACTCACAGGTCGGTAGAGACCAACACCGGGGAGCTGTTTTTT
d_gene: TRBD1; v_gene: TRBV18; j_gene: TRBJ1-6; abundance: NA; CDR3aa: CASSQGQGTSPLHF; CDR3nt: TGTGCCAGCTCTCAGGGACAGGGGACTTCACCCCTCCACTTT
d_gene: NA; v_gene: TRBV10-2; j_gene: TRBJ2-3; abundance: NA; CDR3aa: CASRAGGTDTQYF; CDR3nt: TGCGCCAGCAGGGCAGGGGGCACAGATACGCAGTATTTT
d_gene: TRBD2; v_gene: TRBV10-3; j_gene: TRBJ2-1; abundance: NA; CDR3aa: CAIRPGLGSNEQFF; CDR3nt: TGTGCCATCAGACCGGGACTAGGCTCCAATGAGCAGTTCTTC
d_gene: TRBD2; v_gene: TRBV10-3; j_gene: TRBJ2-7; abundance: NA; CDR3aa: CAISPGTSGRAYEQYF; CDR3nt: TGTGCCATCAGCCCCGGGACTAGCGGGAGGGCCTACGAGCAGTACTTC
d_gene: TRBD2; v_gene: TRBV6-2/TRBV6-3; j_gene: TRBJ2-7; abundance: NA; CDR3aa: CASSYTASGSYEQYF; CDR3nt: TGTGCCAGCAGTTACACGGCTAGCGGGTCCTACGAGCAGTACTTC
d_gene: NA; v_gene: TRBV27; j_gene: TRBJ2-5; abundance: NA; CDR3aa: CASPCKIEARTQYF; CDR3nt: TGTGCCAGCCCCTGCAAGATTGAAGCGCGGACCCAGTACTTC
d_gene: NA; v_gene: TRBV27; j_gene: TRBJ2-7; abundance: NA; CDR3aa: CASSYSGGADEQYF; CDR3nt: TGTGCCAGCAGTTATTCGGGTGGGGCAGACGAGCAGTACTTC
d_gene: TRBD1; v_gene: TRBV29-1; j_gene: TRBJ2-7; abundance: NA; CDR3aa: CSFWDSSYEQYF; CDR3nt: TGCAGCTTTTGGGACAGCTCCTACGAGCAGTACTTC
d_gene: TRBD1; v_gene: TRBV29-1; j_gene: TRBJ2-3; abundance: NA; CDR3aa: CSVDMTGTSTDTQYF; CDR3nt: TGCAGCGTAGATATGACAGGGACAAGCACAGATACGCAGTATTTT
d_gene: TRBD1; v_gene: TRBV6-5; j_gene: TRBJ1-4; abundance: NA; CDR3aa: CASRGWDRLNEKLFF; CDR3nt: TGTGCCAGCAGGGGATGGGACAGGCTTAATGAAAAACTGTTTTTT
d_gene: TRBD1; v_gene: TRBV19; j_gene: TRBJ2-5; abundance: NA; CDR3aa: CASSPGQGAKETQYF; CDR3nt: TGTGCCAGTAGTCCGGGACAGGGGGCTAAAGAGACCCAGTACTTC
d_gene: TRBD1; v_gene: TRBV5-1; j_gene: TRBJ1-1; abundance: NA; CDR3aa: CASSPQGASTEAFF; CDR3nt: TGCGCCAGCAGCCCACAGGGGGCCTCCACTGAAGCTTTCTTT
d_gene: TRBD1; v_gene: TRBV6-6; j_gene: TRBJ2-7; abundance: NA; CDR3aa: CASTLDRAYEQYF; CDR3nt: TGTGCCAGCACCCTGGACAGGGCCTACGAGCAGTACTTC
d_gene: NA; v_gene: TRBV10-1; j_gene: TRBJ2-3; abundance: NA; CDR3aa: CASSEGQPGTDTQYF; CDR3nt: TGCGCCAGCAGTGAAGGACAGCCCGGCACAGATACGCAGTATTTT
d_gene: NA; v_gene: TRBV20-1; j_gene: TRBJ2-1; abundance: NA; CDR3aa: CSASQELYNEQFF; CDR3nt: TGCAGTGCTAGTCAAGAACTATACAATGAGCAGTTCTTC
d_gene: NA; v_gene: TRBV27; j_gene: TRBJ2-4; abundance: NA; CDR3aa: CASSLYSSGLAKNIQYF; CDR3nt: TGTGCCAGCAGTTTATATTCCAGCGGATTAGCCAAAAACATTCAGTACTTC
d_gene: TRBD1; v_gene: TRBV4-2; j_gene: TRBJ1-4; abundance: NA; CDR3aa: CASSRTGTGGVATNEKLFF; CDR3nt: TGTGCCAGCAGCCGGACCGGGACAGGGGGAGTTGCAACTAATGAAAAACTGTTTTTT
d_gene: TRBD1; v_gene: TRBV3-1/TRBV3-2; j_gene: TRBJ1-3; abundance: NA; CDR3aa: CASSVGTGGSGNTIYF; CDR3nt: TGTGCCAGCAGCGTCGGGACAGGGGGCTCCGGAAACACCATATATTTT
d_gene: TRBD2; v_gene: TRBV7-2; j_gene: TRBJ2-7; abundance: few; CDR3aa: CASSLGTSGSFEQYF; CDR3nt: TGTGCCAGCAGCTTAGGGACTAGCGGGAGCTTCGAGCAGTACTTC
d_gene: NA; v_gene: TRBV27; j_gene: TRBJ1-4; abundance: NA; CDR3aa: CASRELGVVGEKLFF; CDR3nt: TGTGCCAGCAGGGAATTAGGGGTGGTAGGTGAAAAACTGTTTTTT
d_gene: NA; v_gene: TRBV10-3; j_gene: TRBJ2-1; abundance: few; CDR3aa: CAISPASSYNEQFF; CDR3nt: TGTGCCATCAGTCCCGCCAGCTCCTACAATGAGCAGTTCTTC
d_gene: NA; v_gene: TRBV4-2; j_gene: TRBJ2-5; abundance: NA; CDR3aa: CASSHETGTRRPQYF; CDR3nt: TGTGCCAGCAGCCATGAAACCGGGACTCGGAGGCCCCAGTACTTC
d_gene: TRBD1; v_gene: TRBV5-4; j_gene: TRBJ2-7; abundance: NA; CDR3aa: CASYEGGGQGGYEQYF; CDR3nt: TGTGCCAGCTATGAAGGAGGCGGACAGGGGGGATACGAGCAGTACTTC
d_gene: NA; v_gene: TRBV12-3/TRBV12-4; j_gene: TRBJ2-5; abundance: once; CDR3aa: CASRRGQQETQYF; CDR3nt: TGTGCCAGCAGAAGAGGACAGCAAGAGACCCAGTACTTC
d_gene: NA; v_gene: TRBV11-2; j_gene: TRBJ2-6; abundance: NA; CDR3aa: CASTSGRSGANVLTF; CDR3nt: TGTGCCAGCACCAGCGGGCGGTCTGGGGCCAACGTCCTGACTTTC
d_gene: NA; v_gene: TRBV9; j_gene: TRBJ2-3; abundance: many; CDR3aa: CASSASTDTQYF; CDR3nt: TGTGCCAGCAGCGCGAGCACAGATACGCAGTATTTT